This paragraph reports one T cell receptor beta chain. This sample stems from a study of blood T cell repertoires in COVID-19. The assay was immunoSEQ multiplex PCR, and TCRdb's table has in-frame clones only and misses some. The sample has tens of thousands of clones; 85% to 90% are singletons. Germline CDR1 reads SGHTA; CDR2 reads FQGNSA. V lost 6 bases to trimming and J lost 4 bases, with 12 bases between them. CDR3 length equals 13 residues. Sequenced input: peripheral blood. The clonotype comes from a woman aged 60-75 years with COVID-19, enrolled during active disease. The chain carries TRBV7-2 and TRBJ1-1, with D perhaps TRBD1 (6 bases). The CDR3 DNA follows: TGTGCCAGCAGGTCTACAGGGTCCACTGAAGCTTTCTTT. This gives the protein CASRSTGSTEAFF.